The entry below gives a single T cell receptor beta chain sequence along with its context. TCRdb keeps only in-frame clones here, not all; method: immunoSEQ multiplex PCR. The sample holds tens of thousands of clones. The sample is drawn from a study of T cells in women clearing cervical HPV infection. Study at large: Case blood was drawn when the lesion was first found; control blood after infection became undetectable.

The TCR comes from a woman between 18 and 70 years old with a cervical HPV16 infection that either progressed to CIN3+ or cleared (not recorded which). Sequencing was performed on blood buffy coat.

CDR3 in amino acids: CSALVTSGQYNEQFF. The CDR3 DNA, read in part, is TGCAGCGCCCTCGTAACTAGCGGGCAATACAATGAG. The chain employs TRBV29-1 and TRBJ2-1, with 9 bases that match TRBD2. The missing CDR3 end, 3 residues past where the read stops, is filled in from the germline J gene. Per the germline V gene, CDR1 is SQVTM and CDR2 is ANQGSEA. This CDR3 has 15 residues. V lost 7 bases to trimming and J lost 4 bases; unmatched junction nucleotides: 11.